Listed here are 20 T cell receptor beta chains from one sample, sequenced in a study of cytotoxic CD8 clonotypes in ibrutinib-treated CLL. Clones were read by immunoSEQ multiplex PCR, and TCRdb kept only the in-frame ones, dropping some. The sample records 150,000 or so clones, about four fifths being singletons. Material: PBMCs, obtained after 12 months of ibrutinib treatment. Source of these receptors: a human donor with chronic lymphocytic leukemia.

The V and J genes are TRBV15 and TRBJ1-2, with TRBD1 matching 10 bases. CDR3 length: 15 amino acids. Germline trimming cut 3 bases from V and 7 bases from J; bases unmatched to any gene: 8. Germline-derived CDR1 and CDR2 are LNHNV and YYDKDF (reference sequence). CDR3 bases: TGTGCCACCAGCAGGGACAGGGGGACGGTTGCTGGCTACACCTTC. Protein: CATSRDRGTVAGYTF.

The chain employs TRBV5-1 and TRBJ2-7, with 11 bases matching TRBD1. This CDR3 has 16 amino acids. Germline trimming cut 0 bases from V and 6 bases from J; bases unmatched to any gene: 8. Germline values: CDR1 SGHRS, CDR2 YFSETQ. CDR3 sequence: CASSLGRTGGFGEQYF. As DNA, the CDR3 is TGCGCCAGCAGCTTGGGTCGGACAGGGGGCTTCGGCGAGCAGTACTTC.

This clone was counted a few times. The J gene is TRBJ2-1, the V gene TRBV7-3; TRBD2 aligns across 7 bases. The CDR3 covers 14 residues. The junction had 13 bases not matched to a gene; V was cut back by 5 bases and J by 12 bases. Germline CDR1 and CDR2: SGHTA and FQGTGA. The CDR3 region is CASSQRPGLGGQFF. CDR3 DNA: TGTGCCAGCAGCCAGCGTCCAGGACTAGGAGGGCAGTTCTTC. The variable domain in full, with the rest retrieved from reference TRBV7-3 and TRBJ2-1, is GAGVSQTPSNKVTEKGKYVELRCDPISGHTALYWYRQSLGQGPEFLIYFQGTGAADDSGLPNDRFFAVRPEGSVSTLKIQRTERGDSAVYLCASSQRPGLGGQFFGPGTRLTVL.

The chain links TRBV5-6 to TRBJ2-2; D gene unclear. Per germline, CDR1 SGHDT and CDR2 YYEEEE. V dropped 4 bases and J dropped 5 bases, with 15 bases sitting between them. The CDR3 is 15 amino acids. The CDR3 nucleotides are TGTGCCAGCAGCCCCACGTCGGCGGAAACCGGGGAGCTGTTTTTT. Translating gives CASSPTSAETGELFF.

The chain couples TRBV19 to TRBJ2-2; 12 bases are a match to TRBD1. Losses at the gene ends were 5 bases for V and 6 bases for J; bases not matched to a gene: 4. Germline V gives CDR1 LNHDA, CDR2 SQIVND (reference sequence). This CDR3 spans 15 amino acids. The CDR3: CASSWDRGLAGELFF. In DNA, the CDR3 is TGTGCCAGTAGTTGGGACAGGGGGCTCGCCGGGGAGCTGTTTTTT.

The V gene is TRBV27, the J gene TRBJ1-1, with D maybe TRBD1 (6 bases). Trimming removed 6 bases from V and 4 bases from J, with 15 bases in between. The germline gives CDR1 MNHEY, CDR2 SMNVEV (reference sequence). The CDR3 runs to 14 residues. The CDR3 protein is CASSAPDRRTEAFF. Written as DNA, the CDR3 is TGTGCCAGCAGCGCGCCCGACAGGCGCACTGAAGCTTTCTTT.

CDR3 in DNA: TGTGCCAGCAGCTTAGGCGGGAGCCCTGAGCAGTTCTTC. The encoded protein is CASSLGGSPEQFF. This chain links TRBV7-7 with TRBJ2-1, with 7 bases lining up with TRBD2. The V gene end was trimmed by 1 base and the J gene end by 9 bases; junction bases not matched to a gene: 3. The CDR3 spans 13 residues. Germline-derived CDR1 and CDR2 are SSHAT and FNYEAQ (reference sequence).

The V and J genes are TRBV9 and TRBJ1-2; 11 bases fit TRBD1. The CDR3 is made up of 19 amino acids. V gave up 3 bases and J gave up 4 bases; unmatched junction bases: 17. Per germline, CDR1 SGDLS and CDR2 YYNGEE. CDR3: CASSARTGQGAEKFYGYTF. The DNA for the CDR3 is TGTGCCAGCAGCGCCAGGACAGGACAGGGGGCGGAAAAATTCTATGGCTACACCTTC.

The chain recombines TRBV4-3 with TRBJ2-7, with TRBD2 matching over 14 bases. The CDR3 has 16 residues. Trimming removed 3 bases from V and 0 bases from J; junction bases left unmatched: 1. From germline, CDR1 is LGHNA and CDR2 YSLEER. CDR3 sequence (DNA): TGCGCCAGCAGCCAGGGACTAGCGGGAGCCTCCTACGAGCAGTACTTC. This sequence encodes CASSQGLAGASYEQYF.

V gene TRBV7-6 combines with J gene TRBJ2-5; D is ambiguous. Germline V lookup: CDR1 SGHVS, CDR2 FNYEAQ. V was pared by 2 bases and J by 5 bases, with 6 bases between. The CDR3 extends over 12 amino acids. CDR3 nucleotides: TGTGCCAGCAGCTTAACGTCTGAGACCCAGTACTTC. Its translation is CASSLTSETQYF.

The V gene is TRBV10-1, the J gene TRBJ1-1; 8 positions match TRBD1. In germline, CDR1 is WNHNN, CDR2 SYGVQD (reference sequence). The CDR3 consists of 15 residues. V lost 5 bases to trimming and J lost 8 bases; unmatched junction nucleotides: 13. The CDR3 here is CASSLRRTGLKEAFF. The CDR3, as DNA: TGCGCCAGCAGTTTAAGGCGGACAGGGTTAAAAGAAGCTTTCTTT.

Regarding this clone: The sample contains more than one DNA sequence encoding this CDR3. The rearrangement uses TRBV28 and TRBJ2-6; D remains unclear. There are 16 residues in the CDR3. The germline gives CDR1 MDHEN, CDR2 SYDVKM. V was clipped by 3 bases and J by 0 bases, with 9 bases between them. The chain's CDR3 is CASSFLGNSGANVLTF. The CDR3 bases are TGTGCCAGCAGTTTCCTCGGAAACTCTGGGGCCAACGTCCTGACTTTC.

CDR3 in DNA: TGTGCCAGCATAAGGGGGACATTGAACACTGAAGCTTTCTTT. Translation gives CASIRGTLNTEAFF. The chain links TRBV11-2 to TRBJ1-1, with D perhaps matching TRBD1 (6 bases). Between the trimmed V and J ends, which lost 7 bases and 0 bases, there was a span of 12 bases. The length of the CDR3 is 14 residues. Germline V CDR1 and CDR2: SGHAT, FQNNGV.

This chain links TRBV2 with TRBJ2-2, with D possibly matching TRBD1 (6 bases). Trimming pared 8 bases from V and 3 bases from J, leaving 13 bases between. CDR3 length equals 14 residues. Germline V gives CDR1 SNHLY, CDR2 FYNNEI. Here the CDR3 reads CASGSGDYTGELFF. The CDR3 region has the DNA TGTGCCAGCGGTTCAGGGGATTACACCGGGGAGCTGTTTTTT.

V usage is TRBV7-9 and J usage is TRBJ2-5; TRBD1 matches at 9 bases. The V and J ends lost 5 bases and 4 bases, in that order; junction bases with no gene match: 8. The CDR3 runs to 15 residues. From germline, CDR1 is SEHNR and CDR2 FQNEAQ (reference sequence). Here the CDR3 reads CASSLRQGVPETQYF. Here the CDR3 DNA reads TGTGCCAGCAGCCTAAGACAGGGGGTCCCAGAGACCCAGTACTTC.

This clone was recorded only once. The V call is TRBV12-5, the J call TRBJ2-7; 8 nucleotides agree with TRBD2. Unmatched junction bases numbered 8, after V lost 1 base and J lost 0 bases. Germline CDR1 is LGHNT and CDR2 is FRNRAP. The CDR3 spans 17 residues. The CDR3 DNA reads TGTGCTAGTGGTTTGGCATCCACTAGCGGAAGCTCCTACGAGCAGTACTTC. The encoded protein is CASGLASTSGSSYEQYF.

This chain connects TRBV2 to TRBJ1-1; D is undetermined. V lost 6 bases to trimming and J lost 3 bases, with 5 bases between them. Per germline, CDR1 SNHLY and CDR2 FYNNEI. The CDR3 extends over 11 amino acids. In DNA, the CDR3 is TGTGCCAGCAGCGTGTACACTGAAGCTTTCTTT. Amino acids: CASSVYTEAFF.

In this sample, this clone turned up once. The chain is built from TRBV7-9 and TRBJ2-3, with D tentatively TRBD1 (6 bases). The CDR3 is 14 residues long. Germline CDR1 SEHNR, CDR2 FQNEAQ (reference sequence). V lost 4 bases, J lost 2 bases, and 10 bases lay in between. The CDR3 region is CASSYGQNTDTQYF. The CDR3 coding sequence is TGTGCCAGCAGCTACGGACAGAACACAGATACGCAGTATTTT.

V is TRBV10-2 and J is TRBJ2-1; D remains ambiguous. V shed 7 bases and J shed 0 bases, with 10 bases lying between them. Germline lookup yields CDR1 WSHSY and CDR2 SAAADI. The CDR3 loop spans 14 amino acids. The CDR3, as DNA: TGCGCCAGCACCGACTTTAGCTCCTACAATGAGCAGTTCTTC. Protein: CASTDFSSYNEQFF.

The chain combines TRBV10-2 with TRBJ2-5, with 11 bases lining up with TRBD2. The ends lost 3 bases at V and 5 bases at J; junction bases unmatched: 8. The CDR3 sequence is 16 residues long. Germline V gives CDR1 WSHSY, CDR2 SAAADI. CDR3: CASSDLAGGLRETQYF. The CDR3 DNA sequence: TGCGCCAGCAGTGACTTAGCGGGAGGGCTTCGGGAGACCCAGTACTTC.